This TCR beta chain was retrieved from a study of yellow fever vaccine responses in identical twins. With regard to this clonotype: Its matching antigen is unknown.

The study, taken as a whole, reports: As reported, the vaccine T cell response of twins seemed partly convergent and partly personalized.

MiXCR was run by TCRdb on the RT-PCR reads, yielding one entry per CDR3 protein. This table holds roughly 18,000 distinct CDR3 sequences, roughly three fifths found once. The length of the CDR3 is 15 residues. V lost 8 bases and J lost 1; bases outside the gene matches: 10. Germline CDR1 WNHNN, CDR2 SYGVQD (reference sequence). The sample was T cells from blood (PBMCs), unsorted or a sorted subset (not recorded which), taken before or after yellow fever vaccination (not recorded which). The source is a woman aged 18-29 years who received the yellow fever vaccine. The chain recombines TRBV10-1 with TRBJ1-1, with 7 nucleotides matching TRBD1. The CDR3 nucleotides read TGCGCCAGCGGCCCTACTCGGACAGGGAACACTGAAGCTTTCTTT. It is translated as CASGPTRTGNTEAFF.